This T cell receptor beta chain was recorded in a study of tumor-infiltrating lymphocytes in primary liver carcinoma. The CDR3 has 13 amino acids. The V gene's germline CDR1 is SGHAT and CDR2 FQNNGV. The V and J ends lost 7 bases and 8 bases respectively, with 17 bases between them. The tissue used was unsorted bulk material of roughly 17-32 mg. RNA and DNA were co-extracted from it with the AllPrep DNA/RNA mini kit. The input was around 530 ng total RNA; TCR beta cDNA was made from it with a constant-region primer. Libraries covering TCR beta were generated through three nested multiplex PCR rounds (using a slightly modified ARM-PCR). TRBV1-TRBV30 forward and Cbeta reverse primers drove the first two roughly 10-cycle rounds. TCRdb reprocessed the multiplex PCR reads via MiXCR and lists one record per CDR3 protein. The table includes tens of thousands of distinct CDR3 sequences, approximately 80% detected once.

The sample consisted of liver tumor tissue from sampling region 2. Sample subset: tumor region T2, inferior pole. The clonotype was recovered from a woman aged 30 to 39 with primary liver carcinoma and hepatitis B virus infection. J is TRBJ1-2 and V is TRBV11-2; no firm D call. CDR3 coding DNA: TGTGCCAGCACTCAGGTGGGCGGCGGAGGCTACACCTTC. Translating it yields CASTQVGGGGYTF.